These 30 T cell receptor beta chains came from one sample sequenced in a study of T cell repertoires in cytomegalovirus infection. TCRdb reanalysed the reads using MiXCR and keeps one entry per CDR3 protein. The sample contains 100,000 or so distinct CDR3 sequences, under 55% of which appear only once. No antigen has been identified for these receptors. The material was CD8+ T cells from cultured PBMCs, obtained from culture after CMV antigen stimulation. The receptors stem from a human donor in good health (CMV status not recorded). Some clones in this sample may be carry-over from other donors' samples.

The chain carries TRBV5-4 and TRBJ2-7, with TRBD1 matching 9 bases. Germline CDR1 SGHNT, CDR2 YYREEE (reference sequence). This CDR3 spans 14 amino acids. J lost 5 bases, V lost 0 bases, and 3 bases had no gene match. CDR3 loop: CASSLGDRVHEQYF. CDR3 coding DNA: TGTGCCAGCAGCTTGGGGGACAGGGTCCACGAGCAGTACTTC.

This clonotype was seen many times. V and J are TRBV11-2 and TRBJ2-7; 9 bases match TRBD1. The CDR3 contains 13 residues. Per germline, CDR1 SGHAT and CDR2 FQNNGV. The ends lost 4 bases at V and 3 bases at J; junction bases unmatched: 1. The chain's CDR3 is CASSWGQGYEQYF. As DNA, the CDR3 is TGTGCCAGCAGCTGGGGACAGGGCTACGAGCAGTACTTC.

This chain links TRBV7-8 with TRBJ2-5; 7 nucleotides match TRBD2. Germline CDR1 is SGHVS and CDR2 is FQNEAQ. The CDR3 is 17 residues long. V lost 5 bases, J lost 0 bases, and 12 bases stayed unmatched. This CDR3 reads CASSPRVGGTYQETQYF. Written as DNA, the CDR3 is TGTGCCAGCAGCCCCCGGGTGGGGGGGACGTACCAAGAGACCCAGTACTTC.

V usage is TRBV20-1 and J usage is TRBJ1-1; weak D call: TRBD1 (6 bases). Germline CDR1 DFQATT, CDR2 SNEGSKA (reference sequence). V was cut by 5 bases and J by 3 bases, with 13 bases left in between. CDR3 length: 13 amino acids. The CDR3 DNA sequence: TGCAGTGCTCAGAGGGGGTCGGACACTGAAGCTTTCTTT. Encoded protein: CSAQRGSDTEAFF.

A few counts support this clonotype. The J gene is TRBJ2-2, the V gene TRBV19; no clear D. This CDR3 contains 14 residues. The germline V and J ends were trimmed by 5 bases and 0 bases, with 7 bases remaining between them. Germline V lookup: CDR1 LNHDA, CDR2 SQIVND (reference sequence). The CDR3 coding sequence is TGTGCCAGTAGTGAGACATCGAACACCGGGGAGCTGTTTTTT. This codes for CASSETSNTGELFF.

The chain couples TRBV7-3 to TRBJ2-1; 8 bases align to TRBD2. Germline V lookup: CDR1 SGHTA, CDR2 FQGTGA. The CDR3 loop spans 13 amino acids. The J segment lost 9 bases and the V segment lost 5 bases, leaving 6 bases of the junction unmatched. The CDR3 bases are TGTGCCAGCAGCCATGAGCGGGGGAGTGAGCAGTTCTTC. This codes for CASSHERGSEQFF.

The chain employs TRBV10-3 and TRBJ2-5; 12 bases are a match to TRBD1. The CDR3 sequence is 15 residues long. J lost 5 bases, V lost 6 bases, and 7 bases had no gene match. In germline, CDR1 is ENHRY, CDR2 SYGVKD. The CDR3: CAISPGTGGFETQYF. Written as DNA, the CDR3 is TGTGCCATCAGCCCAGGGACAGGGGGCTTTGAGACCCAGTACTTC.

The gene calls are TRBV10-3 and TRBJ2-3; D is perhaps TRBD2 (6 bases). Per the germline V gene, CDR1 is ENHRY and CDR2 is SYGVKD. The ends were cut back, 0 bases at V and 2 bases at J, with 9 bases in the middle. There are 15 residues in the CDR3. CDR3 in amino acids: CAISESGGDTDTQYF. For the CDR3, the DNA is TGTGCCATCAGTGAGTCAGGCGGGGACACAGATACGCAGTATTTT.

The V call is TRBV2, the J call TRBJ1-4, with unresolved D. Germline V gene lookup returns CDR1 SNHLY and CDR2 FYNNEI. This CDR3 spans 13 amino acids. Trimming removed 4 bases from V and 5 bases from J, with 8 bases in between. CDR3 DNA: TGTGCCAGCAGTGCGGAAAGAAATGAAAAACTGTTTTTT. It translates to CASSAERNEKLFF.

The V call is TRBV27, the J call TRBJ2-7; D is possibly TRBD2 (5 bases). Germline CDR1 and CDR2: MNHEY and SMNVEV (reference sequence). This CDR3 is 14 amino acids long. V lost 0 bases and J lost 3, with 9 bases in between. The CDR3 DNA follows: TGTGCCAGCAGTTTATCCGGGGTCCGCTACGAGCAGTACTTC. Translating it yields CASSLSGVRYEQYF.

This clonotype was counted at least ten times. The rearrangement links TRBV2 to TRBJ1-1; D remains unclear. The CDR3 is 14 residues long. The germline gives CDR1 SNHLY, CDR2 FYNNEI. Trimming took off 2 bases at V and 2 bases at J, with 9 bases between the two ends. The chain's CDR3 is CASSETAGNTEAFF. CDR3 sequence (DNA): TGTGCCAGCAGTGAAACGGCGGGTAACACTGAAGCTTTCTTT.

This clonotype occurred many times. This sequence joins TRBV20-1 and TRBJ2-5; TRBD1 matches at 10 bases. This CDR3 has 15 residues. V lost 6 bases, J lost 3 bases, and 10 bases stayed unmatched. The germline V gene has CDR1 DFQATT and CDR2 SNEGSKA (reference sequence). This CDR3 reads CSAPAYGTGEETQYF. The CDR3 coding sequence is TGCAGTGCCCCGGCCTACGGGACAGGGGAAGAGACCCAGTACTTC.

A few counts support this clonotype. The genes are TRBV2 and TRBJ1-6; TRBD1 matches at 12 bases. The V and J ends lost 6 bases and 10 bases, in that order; junction bases with no gene match: 1. Germline CDR1 and CDR2: SNHLY and FYNNEI. The CDR3 is made up of 13 amino acids. The CDR3 DNA is TGTGCCAGCAGAGGGACAGGGGGCTCACCCCTCCACTTT. Translated, it gives CASRGTGGSPLHF.

The chain combines TRBV14 with TRBJ2-3; maybe TRBD2 (5 bases). V was clipped by 4 bases and J by 5 bases, with 10 bases between them. This CDR3 comprises 13 residues. From germline, CDR1 is SGHDN and CDR2 FVKESK. The CDR3 DNA reads as TGTGCCAGCAGCCTAGCGCCCGGAGATACGCAGTATTTT. This encodes CASSLAPGDTQYF.

V usage is TRBV19 and J usage is TRBJ2-7, with D hard to call. This CDR3 comprises 13 residues. Germline-derived CDR1 and CDR2 are LNHDA and SQIVND (reference sequence). V was shortened by 1 base and J by 3 bases, with 7 bases between the two germline ends. The CDR3 nucleotides are TGTGCCAGTAGTATAGGTAGAGGCTACGAGCAGTACTTC. Translation gives CASSIGRGYEQYF.

V is TRBV7-9 and J is TRBJ1-1; D is unresolved. Germline CDR1 SEHNR, CDR2 FQNEAQ (reference sequence). The ends were cut back, 4 bases at V and 2 bases at J, with 5 bases in the middle. The CDR3 has 12 amino acids. The CDR3 here is CASSYFNTEAFF. DNA for the CDR3: TGTGCCAGCAGCTATTTTAACACTGAAGCTTTCTTT.

This clonotype occurred many times. The chain joins TRBV27 to TRBJ2-1; D may be TRBD2 (7 bases). V was shortened by 7 bases and J by 15 bases, with 22 bases between the two germline ends. Germline loops: CDR1 MNHEY, CDR2 SMNVEV (reference sequence). The CDR3 covers 13 residues. In nucleotides, the CDR3 is TGTGCCAGCACCCTTGGGGGGGCCGCTGGGTGGTTCTTC. Translated, it gives CASTLGGAAGWFF.

This chain connects TRBV11-2 to TRBJ1-1; 7 nucleotides match TRBD1. The CDR3 contains 16 residues. Germline V gene data show CDR1 as SGHAT and CDR2 as FQNNGV. V trimming: 1 base; J trimming: 6 bases; junction bases outside the gene matches: 11. The chain's CDR3 is CASSLAIGSTGAEAFF. CDR3 sequence (DNA): TGTGCCAGCAGCTTAGCAATAGGAAGTACAGGGGCTGAAGCTTTCTTT.

This clonotype was seen a handful of times. CDR3 bases: TGCAGCGTTGAGGAGGACAGCTATAACTATGGCTACACCTTC. Translation: CSVEEDSYNYGYTF. The gene calls are TRBV29-1 and TRBJ1-2; tentative D call: TRBD1 (6 bases). V gave up 3 bases and J gave up 1 base, with 12 bases separating them. Germline V gene lookup returns CDR1 SQVTM and CDR2 ANQGSEA. The CDR3 runs 14 residues.

This clonotype was seen only a few times. This chain joins TRBV29-1 and TRBJ2-7, with D maybe TRBD1 (5 bases). Between the trimmed V and J ends, which lost 0 bases and 3 bases, there was a span of 21 bases. The V gene's germline CDR1 is SQVTM and CDR2 ANQGSEA. The length of the CDR3 is 17 residues. CDR3 DNA: TGCAGCGTTGAAGATAAGACCGTGGGGCAGGGTGGCTACGAGCAGTACTTC. Its protein product is CSVEDKTVGQGGYEQYF.

The sample holds a few counts of this clonotype. V and J are TRBV7-8 and TRBJ2-3; TRBD1 matches at 9 bases. V lost 1 base and J lost 5; bases outside the gene matches: 4. Germline-derived CDR1 and CDR2 are SGHVS and FQNEAQ. The length of the CDR3 is 15 residues. Here the CDR3 reads CASSLGDRVEDTQYF. In DNA form, the CDR3 reads TGTGCCAGCAGCTTAGGGGACAGGGTCGAAGATACGCAGTATTTT.

With regard to this clonotype: At one of its ends the junction is not consistent with the germline gene, which may arise from a read error. The chain combines TRBV28 with TRBJ2-7; TRBD1 matches at 7 bases. This CDR3 is 15 amino acids long. CDR1 MDHEN and CDR2 SYDVKM come from the germline V gene. The CDR3 spells CTSSSPTGLSYEQYF. CDR3 nucleotide sequence: TGTACCAGCAGTTCTCCGACAGGGCTCTCCTACGAGCAGTACTTC.

CDR3: CASTDRGNTEAFF. The DNA for the CDR3 is TGCGCCAGTACGGACAGGGGAAACACTGAAGCTTTCTTT. The rearrangement joins TRBV4-1 to TRBJ1-1, with 9 bases identical to TRBD1. V was pared by 9 bases and J by 2 bases, with 4 bases of the junction left unmatched. CDR3 length: 13 residues. Germline V gene sequence: CDR1 MGHRA, CDR2 YSYEKL.

This clonotype was detected a few times. The J gene is TRBJ1-1, the V gene TRBV19, with 7 bases that match TRBD1. The CDR3 runs to 14 residues. The germline V gene has CDR1 LNHDA and CDR2 SQIVND (reference sequence). The J segment lost 4 bases and the V segment lost 4 bases, leaving 6 bases of the junction unmatched. The CDR3 sequence: CASSTQGVLTEAFF. CDR3 DNA sequence: TGTGCCAGTAGTACTCAGGGGGTTCTCACTGAAGCTTTCTTT.

This clonotype was seen a handful of times. The rearrangement uses TRBV28 and TRBJ2-5; 10 bases line up with TRBD1. CDR1 and CDR2 from the germline V gene are MDHEN and SYDVKM. This CDR3 is 17 amino acids long. V lost 6 bases to trimming and J lost 1 base; unmatched junction nucleotides: 11. For the CDR3, the DNA is TGTGCCAGCAGCCCAGGGACAGGGGCCGCATTCCAAGAGACCCAGTACTTC. The encoded protein is CASSPGTGAAFQETQYF. Full variable domain (missing parts from reference TRBV28 and TRBJ2-5): DVKVTQSSRYLVKRTGEKVFLECVQDMDHENMFWYRQDPGLGLRLIYFSYDVKMKEKGDIPEGYSVSREKKERFSLILESASTNQTSMYLCASSPGTGAAFQETQYFGPGTRLLVL.

This clonotype is termed medium-sized. V is TRBV7-2 and J is TRBJ2-3, with TRBD2 matching 7 bases. The CDR3 is 16 amino acids. Germline V lookup: CDR1 SGHTA, CDR2 FQGNSA. The ends lost 1 base at V and 6 bases at J; junction bases unmatched: 10. CDR3: CASSLVLGGEGDTQYF. The CDR3 DNA is TGTGCCAGCAGCTTAGTTTTGGGGGGGGAGGGCGATACGCAGTATTTT.

The V call is TRBV5-1, the J call TRBJ2-5, with TRBD1 matching 7 bases. Germline CDR1 and CDR2: SGHRS and YFSETQ. Trimming cost V 6 bases and J 4 bases; bases outside gene matches: 6. This CDR3 has 13 amino acids. DNA of the CDR3: TGCGCCAGCACCGGGGACAGTTTAGAGACCCAGTACTTC. Residues: CASTGDSLETQYF. Using reference TRBV5-1 and TRBJ2-5 for the parts outside the CDR3, the full variable domain is KAGVTQTPRYLIKTRGQQVTLSCSPISGHRSVSWYQQTPGQGLQFLFEYFSETQRNKGNFPGRFSGRQFSNSRSEMNVSTLELGDSALYLCASTGDSLETQYFGPGTRLLVL.

The CDR3 is CASNPRDVWETQYF. DNA of the CDR3: TGTGCCAGCAACCCAAGGGATGTCTGGGAGACCCAGTACTTC. The J gene is TRBJ2-5, the V gene TRBV7-9; no firm D call. In germline, CDR1 is SEHNR, CDR2 FQNEAQ (reference sequence). CDR3 length equals 14 residues. V was clipped by 7 bases and J by 5 bases, with 17 bases between them.

The chain uses TRBV28 and TRBJ1-5; D gene unclear. Germline values: CDR1 MDHEN, CDR2 SYDVKM. The CDR3 has 18 residues. The ends were cut back, 4 bases at V and 3 bases at J, with 22 bases in the middle. The CDR3 bases are TGTGCCAGCAGTTCCCTTGTGCGGAATCCAAGGGACAATCAGCCCCAGCATTTT. Translating gives CASSSLVRNPRDNQPQHF.

V and J are TRBV20-1 and TRBJ1-2, with 8 bases aligning to TRBD1. This CDR3 contains 17 residues. The germline gives CDR1 DFQATT, CDR2 SNEGSKA (reference sequence). J was trimmed by 0 bases and V by 0 bases; bases with no gene match: 9. The CDR3 sequence: CSARDWTGPGTNYGYTF. The CDR3 nucleotides are TGCAGTGCTAGAGATTGGACAGGGCCCGGGACTAACTATGGCTACACCTTC.